A selection of T cell receptor beta chains follows, all from one sample in a study of CD8+ T cells in alopecia areata. Repertoires were generated with immunoSEQ multiplex PCR, while TCRdb's copy carries only in-frame clones and drops some. The profile shows roughly 250,000 clones, roughly two thirds of them singletons. The specimen comprised CD4+ T cells sorted from blood, sampled at week 0. Receptors originate from a human donor with alopecia areata. The CDR3 runs from the conserved cysteine through the conserved F or W. A D gene is named only where the DNA matches it firmly. The size field is filled for only some rows; it gives once, few, many or a size class.

clone_size: few
j_call: TRBJ2-3
v_call: TRBV7-9
d_call: .
cdr3_nt: TGTGCCAGCAGCTCAACCCCGACTACGCAGTATTTT
cdr3_aa: CASSSTPTTQYF

clone_size: .
j_call: TRBJ1-6
v_call: TRBV27
d_call: .
cdr3_nt: TGTGCCAGCAGTCCTACCCCCCGCTATAATTCACCCCTCCACTTT
cdr3_aa: CASSPTPRYNSPLHF

clone_size: .
j_call: TRBJ1-6
v_call: TRBV4-3
d_call: TRBD1
cdr3_nt: TGCGCCAGCAGCCAAGTAGGACAGGGAGATTCACCCCTCCACTTT
cdr3_aa: CASSQVGQGDSPLHF

clone_size: .
j_call: TRBJ2-7
v_call: TRBV2
d_call: .
cdr3_nt: TGTGCCAGCAGTGCAGAGCGGGGCAGGGGATCCTCCTACGAGCAGTACTTC
cdr3_aa: CASSAERGRGSSYEQYF

clone_size: few
j_call: TRBJ2-5
v_call: TRBV10-3
d_call: .
cdr3_nt: TGTGCCATCAGTGACAACCAAGAGACCCAGTACTTC
cdr3_aa: CAISDNQETQYF

clone_size: .
j_call: TRBJ1-1
v_call: TRBV29-1
d_call: .
cdr3_nt: TGCAGCGCTACTACAGGGATCGCAACAGCTTTCTTT
cdr3_aa: CSATTGIATAFF

clone_size: .
j_call: TRBJ2-1
v_call: TRBV30
d_call: .
cdr3_nt: TGTGCCTGGAAGTCCCTAAGTGGTTCCTACAATGAGCAGTTCTTC
cdr3_aa: CAWKSLSGSYNEQFF

clone_size: .
j_call: TRBJ2-5
v_call: TRBV5-6
d_call: TRBD2
cdr3_nt: TGTGCCAGCAGCTCGGGACTACAAGAGACCCAGTACTTC
cdr3_aa: CASSSGLQETQYF

clone_size: few
j_call: TRBJ1-1
v_call: TRBV4-3
d_call: .
cdr3_nt: TGCGCCAGCAGCCAAGAAGGACAGAACACTGAAGCTTTCTTT
cdr3_aa: CASSQEGQNTEAFF

clone_size: few
j_call: TRBJ1-2
v_call: TRBV4-1
d_call: .
cdr3_nt: TGCGCCAGCAGCCAAGATTTGGTGGCCGTATATGGCTACACCTTC
cdr3_aa: CASSQDLVAVYGYTF

clone_size: few
j_call: TRBJ2-5
v_call: TRBV2
d_call: .
cdr3_nt: TGTGCCAGCAGGGACGAACAGACCCAGTACTTC
cdr3_aa: CASRDEQTQYF

clone_size: .
j_call: TRBJ2-1
v_call: TRBV2
d_call: .
cdr3_nt: TGTGCCAGCAGTTTAGGCTTTTACGAGCAGTTCTTC
cdr3_aa: CASSLGFYEQFF

clone_size: .
j_call: TRBJ2-3
v_call: TRBV29-1
d_call: .
cdr3_nt: TGCAGCGTCCTGAGGGGGGTTCTCTCTAGCACAGATACGCAGTATTTT
cdr3_aa: CSVLRGVLSSTDTQYF

clone_size: once
j_call: TRBJ2-1
v_call: TRBV7-8
d_call: TRBD2
cdr3_nt: TGTGCCAGCATAGCGGGACTAACCTACAATGAGCAGTTCTTC
cdr3_aa: CASIAGLTYNEQFF

clone_size: .
j_call: TRBJ1-6
v_call: TRBV4-1
d_call: .
cdr3_nt: TGCGCCAGCAGCCATCCTCTGAGCGGGGGGCGTCGTTCACCCCTCCACTTT
cdr3_aa: CASSHPLSGGRRSPLHF

clone_size: .
j_call: TRBJ1-1
v_call: TRBV30
d_call: TRBD1
cdr3_nt: TGTGCCTGGAGTGGACAGGGGTACACTGAAGCTTTCTTT
cdr3_aa: CAWSGQGYTEAFF

clone_size: .
j_call: TRBJ2-3
v_call: TRBV29-1
d_call: .
cdr3_nt: TGCAGCGTAAAGGAGACTAGGGTGTATACGCAGTATTTT
cdr3_aa: CSVKETRVYTQYF

clone_size: .
j_call: TRBJ2-5
v_call: TRBV5-1
d_call: TRBD1
cdr3_nt: TGCGCCAGCAGCCTAGATGGACAGGGGGCGCGGGAGACCCAGTACTTC
cdr3_aa: CASSLDGQGARETQYF

clone_size: .
j_call: TRBJ1-6
v_call: TRBV4-3
d_call: .
cdr3_nt: TGCGCCAGCAGCCAAAATGAAAATCCTGGTTCACCCCTCCACTTT
cdr3_aa: CASSQNENPGSPLHF

clone_size: .
j_call: TRBJ1-1
v_call: TRBV30
d_call: .
cdr3_nt: TGTGCCTGCTGTTTCAACAGGGAGCTCCCCACGAATGAAGCTTTCTTT
cdr3_aa: CACCFNRELPTNEAFF

clone_size: .
j_call: TRBJ2-3
v_call: TRBV4-1
d_call: TRBD1
cdr3_nt: TGCGCCAGCAGCATACCGGGACAGGGGGCGAAAGATACGCAGTATTTT
cdr3_aa: CASSIPGQGAKDTQYF

clone_size: .
j_call: TRBJ1-6
v_call: TRBV30
d_call: .
cdr3_nt: TGTGCCTGGAGTGTACATACAGATAATTCACCCCTCCACTTT
cdr3_aa: CAWSVHTDNSPLHF

clone_size: .
j_call: TRBJ1-5
v_call: TRBV27
d_call: .
cdr3_nt: TGTGCCAGCAGTTTCACAGGGAGGGATCAGCCCCAGCATTTT
cdr3_aa: CASSFTGRDQPQHF

clone_size: .
j_call: TRBJ2-3
v_call: TRBV30
d_call: TRBD1
cdr3_nt: TGTGCCTGGAGTACAGGGGGCGCAGATACGCAGTATTTT
cdr3_aa: CAWSTGGADTQYF

clone_size: once
j_call: TRBJ2-1
v_call: TRBV5-4
d_call: .
cdr3_nt: TGTGCCAGCAGCTTTCCGGATGTGAATGAGCAGTTCTTC
cdr3_aa: CASSFPDVNEQFF

clone_size: .
j_call: TRBJ2-3
v_call: TRBV5-1
d_call: .
cdr3_nt: TGCGCCAGCAGCCCCTCCCCCCAGCCAGATACGCAGTATTTT
cdr3_aa: CASSPSPQPDTQYF

clone_size: few
j_call: TRBJ2-7
v_call: TRBV11-2
d_call: TRBD1
cdr3_nt: TGCGCCAGCAGCCAAGGGACGCAGGGGGCAGGTGAGCAGTACTTC
cdr3_aa: CASSQGTQGAGEQYF

clone_size: .
j_call: TRBJ2-5
v_call: TRBV6-5
d_call: TRBD2
cdr3_nt: TGTGCCAGCAGAGGCGGGGGGCAAATTACCGAGACCCAGTACTTC
cdr3_aa: CASRGGGQITETQYF

clone_size: .
j_call: TRBJ2-5
v_call: TRBV11-1
d_call: .
cdr3_nt: TGTGCCAGCAGCTTGCTAGGCCAAGAGACCCAGTACTTC
cdr3_aa: CASSLLGQETQYF

clone_size: .
j_call: TRBJ2-5
v_call: TRBV4-3
d_call: TRBD2
cdr3_nt: TGCGCCAGCAGCCAAGATGGGACTAGTTGGGAGACCCAGTACTTC
cdr3_aa: CASSQDGTSWETQYF

clone_size: .
j_call: TRBJ2-7
v_call: TRBV6-1
d_call: TRBD1
cdr3_nt: TGTGCCAGCAGAGGAGGGGACAGGGGGCTCTACGAGCAGTACTTC
cdr3_aa: CASRGGDRGLYEQYF

clone_size: few
j_call: TRBJ1-1
v_call: TRBV5-1
d_call: .
cdr3_nt: TGCGCCAGCAGCTGGACAGTGAACACTGAAGCTTTCTTT
cdr3_aa: CASSWTVNTEAFF